Listed below are T cell receptor beta chains from one sample, sequenced in a study of CD8+ T cells in alopecia areata. Clones were read by immunoSEQ multiplex PCR, and TCRdb kept only the in-frame ones, dropping some. The table has 95,000 to 150,000 clones, around 60% seen once. The sequencing here drew on CD4+ T cells sorted from blood, taken at week 4, from a patient treated with tofacitinib. The receptors here all came from a human donor with alopecia areata. Each CDR3 is given with its conserved first and last residue. A D gene is named only where the DNA matches it firmly. A clone size is listed for some rows: how often the clone was seen (once, few, many), or a class if it is expanded.

>TRBJ2-7|TRBD2|-|TRBV7-2
TGTGCCAGCAGCTCGGGACTAGCGAGCTCCTACGAGCAGTACTTC
CASSSGLASSYEQYF
>TRBJ2-7|-|few|TRBV5-1
TGCGCCAGCAGTGCGACAGGCAACTCCTACGAGCAGTACTTC
CASSATGNSYEQYF
>TRBJ2-7|-|-|TRBV5-1
TGCGCCAGCAGCTTGGGGGACCCATACGAGCAGTACTTC
CASSLGDPYEQYF
>TRBJ2-5|-|-|TRBV27
TGTGCCAGCAGTTTAGGGCTAAGGGAGACCCAGTACTTC
CASSLGLRETQYF
>TRBJ2-3|TRBD2|once|TRBV27
TGTGCCAGCAGTTCTCTAGCGGCTAGCACAGATACGCAGTATTTT
CASSSLAASTDTQYF
>TRBJ1-5|-|few|TRBV6-6
TGTGCCAGCAGTTACAGAGAGGGGGGAGGTCAGCCCCAGCATTTT
CASSYREGGGQPQHF
>TRBJ2-2|-|-|TRBV28
TGTGCCAGCAGCCCGACAGTCTACACCGGGGAGCTGTTTTTT
CASSPTVYTGELFF
>TRBJ2-7|TRBD1|-|TRBV30
TGTGCCTGGGGGACAGCTAACGAGCAGTACTTC
CAWGTANEQYF
>TRBJ2-2|-|-|TRBV2
TGTGCCAGCAACCGGCGGGCATTAAACACCGGGGAGCTGTTTTTT
CASNRRALNTGELFF
>TRBJ1-6|-|-|TRBV6-1
TGTGCCAGCAGTGAGGACAGTCCTTCTCTCTTT
CASSEDSPSLF
>TRBJ2-2|-|few|TRBV10-3
TGTGCCATCAGTGAAGCGCCGCAGAACACCGGGGAGCTGTTTTTT
CAISEAPQNTGELFF
>TRBJ2-6|-|-|TRBV19
TGTGCCAGTAGTATCAACCCCAGGGCCTCTGGGGCCAACGTCCTGACTTTC
CASSINPRASGANVLTF
>TRBJ2-1|TRBD1|few|TRBV30
TGTGCCTGGAGTGTAAGAGGGGGCTATGAGCAGTTCTTC
CAWSVRGGYEQFF
>TRBJ1-2|-|-|TRBV4-1
TGCGCCAGCAGCCAAGTTCTCGGCCGGAGGGGAGGTGGCTACACCTTC
CASSQVLGRRGGGYTF
>TRBJ2-7|TRBD2|-|TRBV7-2
TGTGCCAGCAGCTTAGATACTAGCGGACGATCCTACGAGCAGTACTTC
CASSLDTSGRSYEQYF
>TRBJ2-6|-|-|TRBV5-4
TGTGCCAGCAGCCCAGACTCTGGGGCCAACGTCCTGACTTTC
CASSPDSGANVLTF
>TRBJ2-5|-|few|TRBV29-1
TGCAGCGCCACGAGACAGGTACAAGAGACCCAGTACTTC
CSATRQVQETQYF
>TRBJ2-5|-|-|TRBV2
TGTGCCAGCATTGGGGGCAGCGGGATAGAGACCCAGTACTTC
CASIGGSGIETQYF
>TRBJ1-2|TRBD1|-|TRBV9
TGTGCCAGCGCAAAGACAGGGGACTATGGCTACACCTTC
CASAKTGDYGYTF
>TRBJ1-1|TRBD1|-|TRBV29-1
TGCAGCGTAGCCGGGACAGTAGATACTGAAGCTTTCTTT
CSVAGTVDTEAFF
>TRBJ1-2|-|-|TRBV4-3
TGCGCCAGCAGCCAAGGACCCGGGAGCCGTGATATCCACGATGGCTACACCTTC
CASSQGPGSRDIHDGYTF
>TRBJ2-7|-|-|TRBV7-2
TGTGCCAGCAGCTTAGAGTCCCTCAGGATATACTCCTACGAGCAGTACTTC
CASSLESLRIYSYEQYF
>TRBJ1-4|-|-|TRBV7-3
TGTGCCAGCAGCTCCCCAGGTGTAGAGGGGACAAGCGAAAAACTGTTTTTT
CASSSPGVEGTSEKLFF
>TRBJ1-1|TRBD1|few|TRBV29-1
TGCAGCGTCGACAGGGGCTTGAACACTGAAGCTTTCTTT
CSVDRGLNTEAFF
>TRBJ1-5|-|few|TRBV29-1
TGCAGCGTTGGACCCGGAGGCAATCAGCCCCAGCATTTT
CSVGPGGNQPQHF
>TRBJ2-2|TRBD2|-|TRBV29-1
TGCAGCGTTGCGGGGACTCGGGGCGGGAGGTGGACCGGGGAGCTGTTTTTT
CSVAGTRGGRWTGELFF
>TRBJ2-5|-|-|TRBV7-9
TGTGCCAGCAGCTTAGCGGGCGGGCTTCAAGAGACCCAGTACTTC
CASSLAGGLQETQYF
>TRBJ1-2|-|few|TRBV30
TGTGCCTGGAGTGTGGCGGATTATGGCTACACCTTC
CAWSVADYGYTF
>TRBJ1-2|-|few|TRBV4-1
TGCGCCAGCAGCCCGCCATCCTATAACTATGGCTACACCTTC
CASSPPSYNYGYTF
>TRBJ1-2|-|once|TRBV27
TGTGCCAGCAGTTTTATGGGGGACTATGGCTACACCTTC
CASSFMGDYGYTF
>TRBJ1-1|TRBD1|-|TRBV2
TGTGCCAGCGGGTTACAGGGGGAGAACGGTGAAGCTTTCTTT
CASGLQGENGEAFF
>TRBJ2-5|-|-|TRBV5-1
TGCGCCAGCAGCACGAACCAAGAGACCCAGTACTTC
CASSTNQETQYF
>TRBJ2-5|-|-|TRBV4-1
TGCGCCAGCAGCCAACCCCCGGTGGCAGCGCGCCGGGAGACCCAGTACTTC
CASSQPPVAARRETQYF
>TRBJ2-3|TRBD2|few|TRBV7-2
TGTGCCAGCAGTGAGCGGGGGGGCCCAGATACGCAGTATTTT
CASSERGGPDTQYF
>TRBJ2-3|-|few|TRBV2
TGTGCCAGCAGTGAATCTGGCGGCTTAAGCACAGATACGCAGTATTTT
CASSESGGLSTDTQYF
>TRBJ2-7|-|-|TRBV25-1
TGTGCCAGCAGTGCACAGGGCTACGAGCAGTACTTC
CASSAQGYEQYF
>TRBJ1-5|TRBD1|once|TRBV7-2
TGTGCCAGCAGCTCCACCGGGACAGGGGGCGGTCAGCCCCAGCATTTT
CASSSTGTGGGQPQHF
>TRBJ2-5|-|-|TRBV30
TGTGCCTGGACCCCTGAACTAGTCGGGGAGACCCAGTACTTC
CAWTPELVGETQYF
>TRBJ2-5|-|-|TRBV25-1
TGTGCCAGCAGTGAATGGCGGCAGGGAGAGACCCAGTACTTC
CASSEWRQGETQYF
>TRBJ1-1|-|few|TRBV19
TGTGCCAGTAGTATCGGAACAGCTGGGGGGAACACTGAAGCTTTCTTT
CASSIGTAGGNTEAFF
>TRBJ2-1|-|few|TRBV29-1
TGCAGCGTGCATGACTGGCTAGTCGATGAGCAGTTCTTC
CSVHDWLVDEQFF
>TRBJ2-1|TRBD2|-|TRBV2
TGTGCCAGCAGTGTTGGGCTAGCGGGAAGGGAGTTCTACAATGAGCAGTTCTTC
CASSVGLAGREFYNEQFF
>TRBJ1-5|TRBD1|once|TRBV7-2
TGTGCCAGCAGCCAAAGACAGGGGGATGATCAGCCCCAGCATTTT
CASSQRQGDDQPQHF
>TRBJ2-1|-|once|TRBV2
TGTGCCAGCAACGACTGGACCTCCTCCTACAATGAGCAGTTCTTC
CASNDWTSSYNEQFF
>TRBJ1-6|TRBD1|-|TRBV9
TGTGCCAGCAGCGTTGGTGCAGGGGGAAATTCACCCCTCCACTTT
CASSVGAGGNSPLHF
>TRBJ2-6|TRBD2|-|TRBV11-2
TGTGCCAGCAGCTTCCGGGGACTAGCGGGAGCTCGTGAGGCCAACGTCCTGACTTTC
CASSFRGLAGAREANVLTF
>TRBJ1-1|TRBD1|-|TRBV6-1
TGTGCCAGCAGTGCTGACAGGGGGCGGCCTGAAGCTTTCTTT
CASSADRGRPEAFF
>TRBJ2-3|-|-|TRBV4-1
TGCGCCAGCAGCCAGGTCGTAAGCACAGATACGCAGTATTTT
CASSQVVSTDTQYF
>TRBJ2-3|TRBD2|-|TRBV7-3
TGTGCCAGCAGCTCGGGAGGTGGGGCAGATACGCAGTATTTT
CASSSGGGADTQYF
>TRBJ1-2|-|-|TRBV7-7
TGTGCCAGCAGCACATGGGCAGGGTGGAGGAACTATGGCTACACCTTC
CASSTWAGWRNYGYTF
>TRBJ2-2|-|few|TRBV28
TGTGCCAGCAGTCCCGACACCGGGGAGCTGTTTTTT
CASSPDTGELFF
>TRBJ1-2|-|-|TRBV5-1
TGCGCCAGCAGCTTGGGGGCAGGGCCTAACTATGGCTACACCTTC
CASSLGAGPNYGYTF